This T cell receptor (beta chain) is from a study of regulatory T cells in long-lasting Graves disease. Study-wide results and limits: Investigators studied peripheral blood only, not thyroid tissue.

Germline CDR1 ENHRY, CDR2 SYGVKD. The CDR3 runs to 15 residues. Both iRepertoire HTBI primers and Arm-PCR of CDR3 regions were used to build the TCR beta libraries. TCRdb passed the multiplex PCR reads through MiXCR, listing each CDR3 protein once. Counted here are approximately 300,000 distinct CDR3 sequences, about 18% occurring once; the ten biggest clones make up roughly 35%. Time point defined: newly diagnosed GD, antithyroid drugs for less than 3 months. Construction of the TCR library relied on RNA isolated from PBMCs. This clonotype was counted between two and nine times. The antigen remains undetermined. Since a much larger clone is just one base distant, this may be a read error.

The sequence came from a female donor with Graves disease. The sample here was peripheral blood mononuclear cells (PBMCs), taken at new diagnosis, from a patient treated with antithyroid drugs. V is TRBV10-3 and J is TRBJ2-3; the match to TRBD2 covers 13 bases. The CDR3 region is CAVGTSGTMTDAQYF. The CDR3 DNA reads as TGTGCCGTCGGGACTAGCGGGACCATGACAGATGCGCAGTATTTT.